This T cell receptor (beta chain) was captured by sequencing in a study of type 1 regulatory T cells. Study-level information: An in vitro protocol generated T-allo10, a Tr1-enriched, alloantigen-specific CD4 T cell product. Findings and caveats of the study: Compared with non-type 1 regulatory T cells, type 1 regulatory T cells showed a more restricted TCR repertoire.

CDR1 is SGHRS, CDR2 YFSETQ, per germline. V lost 2 bases, J lost 3 bases, and 6 bases lay in between. This CDR3 region has 13 residues. By share, this clonotype counts as large. Its antigen remains unidentified. TCRdb re-called the reads with MiXCR, one entry per CDR3 protein. The table has over 5,000 distinct CDR3 sequences, roughly a quarter seen once. The source material was cultured type 1 regulatory T (Tr1) cells, either the whole culture or a sorted fraction (not recorded which). The receptor was derived from a human donor in good health. The chain links TRBV5-1 to TRBJ1-5, with unresolved D. The CDR3: CASSLDINQPQHF. The DNA for the CDR3 is TGCGCCAGCAGCTTAGATATCAATCAGCCCCAGCATTTT.